This T cell receptor (beta chain) was recorded in a study of blood T cell repertoires in COVID-19. The trim removed 2 bases at V and 0 bases at J, leaving 0 bases unmatched. Germline CDR1 SGHRS, CDR2 YFSETQ. The CDR3 totals 15 residues. Profiling relied on immunoSEQ multiplex PCR, and the TCRdb table lists in-frame clones only, not all of them. This sample has some 85,000 clones, with around 80% found just once. The clonotype originates from a human donor in a cohort sampled during active COVID-19. The specimen was peripheral blood. This rearrangement joins TRBV5-1 to TRBJ2-2, with TRBD2 matching 8 bases. The CDR3 DNA reads as TGCGCCAGCAGCTTTAGCGGGGCGAACACCGGGGAGCTGTTTTTT. Protein product: CASSFSGANTGELFF.